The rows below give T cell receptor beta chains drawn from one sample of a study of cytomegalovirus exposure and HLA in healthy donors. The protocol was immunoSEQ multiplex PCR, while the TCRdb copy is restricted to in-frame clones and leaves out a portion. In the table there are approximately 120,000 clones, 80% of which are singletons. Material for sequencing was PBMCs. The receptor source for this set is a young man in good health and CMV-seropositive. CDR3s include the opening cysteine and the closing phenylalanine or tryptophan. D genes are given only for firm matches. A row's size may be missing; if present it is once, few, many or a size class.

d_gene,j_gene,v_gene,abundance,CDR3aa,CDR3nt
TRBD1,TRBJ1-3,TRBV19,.,CASRDRGRSGNTIYF,TGTGCCAGTAGGGACAGGGGGAGATCTGGAAACACCATATATTTT
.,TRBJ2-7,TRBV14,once,CASSQSQGSRHEQYF,TGTGCCAGCAGCCAGTCTCAGGGGAGCCGCCACGAGCAGTACTTC
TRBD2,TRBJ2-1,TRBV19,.,CASSIVAGPYNEQFF,TGTGCCAGTAGTATAGTAGCGGGGCCGTACAATGAGCAGTTCTTC
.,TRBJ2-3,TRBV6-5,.,CASSSLSAGGTDTQYF,TGTGCCAGCAGTTCCCTCTCCGCAGGAGGAACAGATACGCAGTATTTT
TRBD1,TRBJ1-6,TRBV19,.,CAGSMDRGPSPLHF,TGTGCCGGTAGTATGGACAGGGGGCCGTCACCCCTCCACTTT
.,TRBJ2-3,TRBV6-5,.,CASSYGASATDTQYF,TGTGCCAGCAGTTACGGGGCCTCGGCCACAGATACGCAGTATTTT
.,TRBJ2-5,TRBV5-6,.,CASSLSGQETQYF,TGTGCCAGCAGCCTAAGCGGACAAGAGACCCAGTACTTC
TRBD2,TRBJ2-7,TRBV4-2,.,CASSQTPGLRSFGYEQYF,TGTGCCAGCAGCCAAACTCCGGGACTACGATCCTTCGGCTACGAGCAGTACTTC
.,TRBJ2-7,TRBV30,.,CAWSIQGREQYF,TGTGCCTGGAGTATACAGGGACGGGAGCAGTACTTC
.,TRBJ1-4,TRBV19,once,CASTIGRSATNEKLFF,TGTGCCAGTACCATTGGGAGGAGTGCAACTAATGAAAAACTGTTTTTT
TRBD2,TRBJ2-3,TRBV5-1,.,CASSPREGQSTDTQYF,TGCGCCAGCAGCCCTCGGGAGGGACAAAGCACAGATACGCAGTATTTT
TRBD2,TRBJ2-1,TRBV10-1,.,CASSGELAGTYNEQFF,TGCGCCAGCAGTGGAGAACTAGCGGGGACTTACAATGAGCAGTTCTTC
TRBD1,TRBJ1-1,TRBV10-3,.,CAITRTGGRGTEAFF,TGTGCCATCACCAGGACAGGGGGCAGGGGCACTGAAGCTTTCTTT
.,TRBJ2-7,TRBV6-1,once,CASSEQDTAYEQYF,TGTGCCAGCAGCGAGCAGGACACGGCCTACGAGCAGTACTTC
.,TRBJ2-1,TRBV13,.,CASSPRAGEQFF,TGTGCCAGCAGCCCCCGCGCGGGTGAGCAGTTCTTC
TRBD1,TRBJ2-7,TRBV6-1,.,CASSELSAGGVVYEQYF,TGTGCCAGCAGTGAACTCTCAGCAGGGGGCGTCGTGTACGAGCAGTACTTC
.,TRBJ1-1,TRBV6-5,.,CASSYGNLNTEAFF,TGTGCCAGCAGTTACGGCAATTTGAACACTGAAGCTTTCTTT
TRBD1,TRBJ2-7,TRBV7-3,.,CASSASGTGVNYKQYF,TGTGCCAGCAGCGCGTCCGGGACAGGGGTAAATTACAAGCAGTACTTC
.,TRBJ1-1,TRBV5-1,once,CASSLVSGVGSTEAFF,TGCGCCAGCAGCTTGGTGTCAGGGGTGGGGAGCACTGAAGCTTTCTTT
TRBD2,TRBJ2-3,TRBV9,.,CASSVGPAGGRSDTQYF,TGTGCCAGCAGCGTAGGGCCCGCGGGGGGTAGGTCAGATACGCAGTATTTT
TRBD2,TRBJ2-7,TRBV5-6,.,CASGPLAGGPTYEQYF,TGTGCCAGCGGACCCTTAGCGGGGGGCCCTACCTACGAGCAGTACTTC
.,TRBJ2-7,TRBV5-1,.,CASSLYGGADEQYF,TGCGCCAGCAGCTTGTATGGCGGGGCTGACGAGCAGTACTTC
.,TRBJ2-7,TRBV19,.,CASSIGTGTYEQYF,TGTGCCAGTAGTATAGGTACGGGAACCTACGAGCAGTACTTC
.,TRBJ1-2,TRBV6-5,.,CASRKGGPFYGYTF,TGTGCCAGCAGAAAGGGGGGGCCATTCTATGGCTACACCTTC
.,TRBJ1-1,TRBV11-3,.,CASSNHPETEAFF,TGTGCCAGCAGCAACCACCCCGAGACTGAAGCTTTCTTT
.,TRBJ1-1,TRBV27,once,CASSSVGTMNTEAFF,TGTGCCAGCAGCAGTGTGGGTACTATGAACACTGAAGCTTTCTTT
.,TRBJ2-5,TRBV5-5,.,CASSLGGGQNVETQYF,TGTGCCAGCAGCTTGGGGGGGGGACAAAACGTGGAGACCCAGTACTTC
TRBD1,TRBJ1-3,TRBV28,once,CASSHLTGRGGNTIYF,TGTGCCAGCAGCCACCTGACAGGGCGAGGAGGAAACACCATATATTTT
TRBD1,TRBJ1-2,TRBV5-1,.,CASSLEGTGLYGYTF,TGCGCCAGCAGCTTGGAGGGGACAGGGCTGTATGGCTACACCTTC
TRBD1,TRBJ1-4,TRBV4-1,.,CASRPGTGIFATNEKLFF,TGCGCCAGCAGGCCCGGGACAGGGATCTTTGCAACTAATGAAAAACTGTTTTTT
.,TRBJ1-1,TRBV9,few,CASSVGTSNTEAFF,TGTGCCAGCAGCGTTGGGACAAGTAACACTGAAGCTTTCTTT
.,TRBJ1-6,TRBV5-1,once,CASSKLQDSPLHF,TGCGCCAGCAGCAAGCTTCAAGATTCACCCCTCCACTTT
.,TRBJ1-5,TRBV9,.,CASSVDRGTLTRQPQHF,TGTGCCAGCAGCGTAGATCGCGGCACCTTAACTCGACAGCCCCAGCATTTT
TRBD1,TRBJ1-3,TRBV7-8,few,CASSSYSGQGQFSGNTIYF,TGTGCCAGCAGCTCTTATTCTGGACAGGGGCAATTCTCTGGAAACACCATATATTTT
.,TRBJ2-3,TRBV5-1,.,CASSPHGSAGTDTQYF,TGCGCCAGCAGCCCACATGGGAGCGCGGGCACAGATACGCAGTATTTT
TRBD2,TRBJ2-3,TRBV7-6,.,CASSLAPSGASTDTQYF,TGTGCCAGCAGCTTAGCGCCTAGCGGGGCTAGCACAGATACGCAGTATTTT
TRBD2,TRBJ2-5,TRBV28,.,CASSRGGIQGTQYF,TGTGCCAGCAGCCGCGGGGGGATACAGGGAACCCAGTACTTC
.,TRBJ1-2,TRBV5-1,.,CASRTEQGGYTF,TGCGCCAGCAGAACAGAGCAGGGTGGCTACACCTTC
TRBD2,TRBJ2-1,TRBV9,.,CASSVAGGHNEQFF,TGTGCCAGCAGCGTTGCGGGGGGCCACAATGAGCAGTTCTTC
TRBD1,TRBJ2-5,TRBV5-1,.,CASSFQGRGSQETQYF,TGCGCCAGCAGCTTTCAGGGCAGGGGGAGCCAAGAGACCCAGTACTTC
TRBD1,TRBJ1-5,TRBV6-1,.,CASSEDYGTGNQPQHF,TGTGCCAGCAGTGAAGACTATGGGACAGGGAACCAGCCCCAGCATTTT
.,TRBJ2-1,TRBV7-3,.,CASSLWADRGEQFF,TGTGCCAGCAGCTTATGGGCGGATCGGGGTGAGCAGTTCTTC
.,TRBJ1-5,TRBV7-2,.,CASSLVREDQPQHF,TGTGCCAGCAGCTTAGTCAGGGAGGATCAGCCCCAGCATTTT
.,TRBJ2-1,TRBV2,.,CAGARTGTGQFF,TGTGCCGGAGCCCGGACGGGGACTGGGCAGTTCTTC
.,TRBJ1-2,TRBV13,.,CASSLGDSQLGYTF,TGTGCCAGCAGCTTAGGTGACTCCCAGCTTGGCTACACCTTC
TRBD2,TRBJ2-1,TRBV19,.,CASDRGGLRGEQFF,TGTGCCAGTGATCGGGGGGGCCTTCGAGGAGAGCAGTTCTTC
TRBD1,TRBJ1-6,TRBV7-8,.,CASSLAGTEESPLHF,TGTGCCAGCAGCTTAGCTGGGACAGAAGAGTCACCCCTCCACTTT
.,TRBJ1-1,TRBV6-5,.,CASSSPTGIDTEAFF,TGTGCCAGCAGTTCCCCCACAGGGATTGACACTGAAGCTTTCTTT
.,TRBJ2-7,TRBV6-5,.,CASSRGTAYEQYF,TGTGCCAGCAGTCGCGGGACTGCCTACGAGCAGTACTTC
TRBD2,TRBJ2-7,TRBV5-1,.,CASSLGLGGGSSYEQYF,TGCGCCAGCAGCTTGGGGCTTGGCGGGGGGAGCTCCTACGAGCAGTACTTC
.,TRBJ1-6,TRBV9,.,CASSVQGYNSPLHF,TGTGCCAGCAGCGTTCAGGGTTACAATTCACCCCTCCACTTT
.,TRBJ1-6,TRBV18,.,CASSPRGSPLHF,TGTGCCAGCTCACCACGAGGTTCACCCCTCCACTTT
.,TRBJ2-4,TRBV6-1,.,CASSAISGGLAKNSQYF,TGTGCCAGCAGTGCGATTTCAGGGGGGCTAGCCAAAAACAGTCAGTACTTC
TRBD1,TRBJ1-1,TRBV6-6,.,CASRSTGDDEAFF,TGTGCCAGCAGGTCAACAGGGGACGACGAAGCTTTCTTT
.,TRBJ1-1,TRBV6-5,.,CASSFARGNTEAFF,TGTGCCAGCAGTTTTGCCAGGGGTAACACTGAAGCTTTCTTT
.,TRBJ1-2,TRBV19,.,CASSMQGYGYTF,TGTGCCAGTAGCATGCAGGGCTATGGCTACACCTTC
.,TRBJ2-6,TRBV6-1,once,CASRASGTGANVLTF,TGTGCCAGCAGGGCATCAGGGACTGGGGCCAACGTCCTGACTTTC
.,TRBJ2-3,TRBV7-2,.,CAIAGARDTQYF,TGTGCTATCGCGGGGGCGCGGGATACGCAGTATTTT